Described below is a single T cell receptor (beta chain) sequence and its context. Libraries were prepared by immunoSEQ multiplex PCR; TCRdb keeps only in-frame clonotypes and omits some of them. The sample holds roughly 48,000 clones; about 81% are singletons and the top ten take about 1.1%. The CDR3 is made up of 16 amino acids. V shed 6 bases and J 2 bases; nucleotides not matched to a gene: 5. The germline V gene encodes CDR1 LNHDA and CDR2 SQIVND (reference sequence). The sample belongs to a study of OX40 agonist ivuxolimab in advanced cancers. The clonotype originates from an adult with an advanced solid tumor such as melanoma, head and neck, liver or kidney cancer. J is TRBJ2-5 and V is TRBV19; 14 bases match TRBD2. The material was CD4+ or CD8+ T cells sorted from blood, obtained in a trial of the OX40 agonist ivuxolimab. The CDR3 DNA is TGTGCCAGTAGCAGAGGACTAGCGGGAGGTCAAGAGACCCAGTACTTC. It is translated as CASSRGLAGGQETQYF.